These 21 T cell receptor beta chains share one sample of origin, sequenced in a study of shared clonotypes between healthy human individuals. Produced via immunoSEQ multiplex PCR; TCRdb's table is partial and in-frame only. The sample has around 600,000 clones, roughly 95% seen once. Naivety among CD8 cells was defined by CD45RO negativity and positive CCR7 selection, thereby excluding terminally differentiated effector memory CD45RA+ cells. The sequencing sample was made of naive CD8+ T cells sorted from blood. The source is a woman aged 25 to 45 in good health.

The gene calls are TRBV10-1 and TRBJ2-7; 7 bases are shared with TRBD1. V gave up 3 bases and J gave up 4 bases; unmatched junction bases: 12. The germline V gene has CDR1 WNHNN and CDR2 SYGVQD (reference sequence). The CDR3 contains 16 residues. The CDR3 reads CASSDLEQGDPYEQYF. CDR3 DNA: TGCGCCAGCAGTGACCTCGAGCAGGGGGACCCTTACGAGCAGTACTTC.

V gene TRBV15 combines with J gene TRBJ1-1; D remains unclear. The germline V gene encodes CDR1 LNHNV and CDR2 YYDKDF (reference sequence). Trimming took 0 bases from V and 1 from J, leaving 9 bases between them. The CDR3 extends over 15 amino acids. CDR3 bases: TGTGCCACCAGCAGAGAGCCCAGATGGAACACTGAAGCTTTCTTT. This translates into CATSREPRWNTEAFF.

This clone was observed a handful of times. This same CDR3 is encoded by further DNA sequences in the sample. The chain's CDR3 is CASSHSYEQYF. DNA for the CDR3: TGTGCCAGCAGCCATTCCTACGAGCAGTACTTC. V and J are TRBV7-9 and TRBJ2-7; the D is unclear. The V end lost 5 bases, the J end lost 1 base, and 3 bases lay between the germline ends. This CDR3 is 11 amino acids long. Germline CDR1 SEHNR, CDR2 FQNEAQ (reference sequence).

V gene TRBV7-9 combines with J gene TRBJ1-1; no clear D. V lost 5 bases to trimming and J lost 3 bases, with 10 bases between them. This CDR3 region has 13 residues. The germline V gene encodes CDR1 SEHNR and CDR2 FQNEAQ (reference sequence). For the CDR3, the DNA is TGTGCCAGCAGCACCTGGTCGGACACTGAAGCTTTCTTT. It yields the protein CASSTWSDTEAFF. The variable domain in full, completed from reference TRBV7-9 and TRBJ1-1, reads DTGVSQNPRHKITKRGQNVTFRCDPISEHNRLYWYRQTLGQGPEFLTYFQNEAQLEKSRLLSDRFSAERPKGSFSTLEIQRTEQGDSAMYLCASSTWSDTEAFFGQGTRLTVV.

The chain combines TRBV5-5 with TRBJ2-7; no definite D call. Between the trimmed V and J ends, which lost 1 base and 2 bases, there was a span of 10 bases. The CDR3 consists of 14 residues. Germline lookup yields CDR1 SGHKS and CDR2 YYEKEE (reference sequence). CDR3 nucleotide sequence: TGTGCCAGCAGCTTGTCTTGGACCGCCTACGAGCAGTACTTC. This encodes CASSLSWTAYEQYF.

The genes are TRBV28 and TRBJ2-5; D gene unclear. The last part of the DNA fits TRBJ2-7 better; the J call may be wrong. The CDR3 loop spans 14 amino acids. Looked up from germline, CDR1 is MDHEN and CDR2 is SYDVKM. The CDR3 DNA is TGTGCCAGCGGACCTTCTCTGGAATCCTACGAGCAGTACTTC. This sequence encodes CASGPSLESYEQYF.

This chain links TRBV10-3 with TRBJ2-3, with D hard to call. Germline CDR1 reads ENHRY; CDR2 reads SYGVKD. The CDR3 is 13 residues long. The ends were cut back, 0 bases at V and 6 bases at J, with 7 bases in the middle. The CDR3 loop is CAISESARDTQYF. The CDR3 DNA reads as TGTGCCATCAGTGAGTCGGCTAGGGATACGCAGTATTTT.

A note on this clone: Other DNA sequences in the same sample also yield this CDR3. V is TRBV5-1 and J is TRBJ2-7, with a tentative D call TRBD1 (6 bases). Germline V gives CDR1 SGHRS, CDR2 YFSETQ. V was shortened by 3 bases and J by 6 bases, with 10 bases between the two germline ends. CDR3 size: 12 residues. CDR3 nucleotides: TGCGCCAGCAGCTCCACAGGGAGCGAGCAGTACTTC. Its protein product is CASSSTGSEQYF.

The chain couples TRBV7-9 to TRBJ2-5; maybe TRBD2 (6 bases). With 5 bases removed from V and 0 bases from J, the gap between germline ends came to 13 bases. The V gene's germline CDR1 is SEHNR and CDR2 FQNEAQ (reference sequence). CDR3 length equals 15 residues. The CDR3 DNA follows: TGTGCCAGCAGCCCCGTTGGGAGGAACCAAGAGACCCAGTACTTC. Protein: CASSPVGRNQETQYF.

The chain recombines TRBV4-2 with TRBJ2-3; 12 nucleotides align to TRBD2. The CDR3 is 17 amino acids. The ends lost 5 bases at V and 5 bases at J; junction bases unmatched: 11. Germline CDR1 and CDR2: LGHNA and YNFKEQ. The CDR3 protein is CASSSTGTSGYLDTQYF. The CDR3 DNA sequence: TGTGCCAGCAGCAGCACGGGGACTAGCGGGTACTTAGATACGCAGTATTTT.

The chain links TRBV5-1 to TRBJ2-7, with 8 bases fitting TRBD1. Trimming took 1 base from V and 1 from J; bases not matched to a gene: 10. The length of the CDR3 is 17 residues. Germline loops: CDR1 SGHRS, CDR2 YFSETQ. Written as DNA, the CDR3 is TGCGCCAGCAGCTTGTTTCCTCCGGGACAGGTTTCCTACGAGCAGTACTTC. This codes for CASSLFPPGQVSYEQYF.

This clone was recorded once. The chain joins TRBV27 to TRBJ1-1, with D uncertain. V lost 3 bases to trimming and J lost 0 bases, with 14 bases between them. The germline gives CDR1 MNHEY, CDR2 SMNVEV (reference sequence). The CDR3 consists of 16 residues. Here the CDR3 reads CASSLNSWQLNTEAFF. In DNA form, the CDR3 reads TGTGCCAGCAGTTTGAACAGTTGGCAACTGAACACTGAAGCTTTCTTT.

The chain is built from TRBV28 and TRBJ1-1, with D perhaps matching TRBD1 (5 bases). This CDR3 spans 14 amino acids. V was trimmed by 3 bases and J by 7 bases, leaving 15 bases between them. Per the germline V gene, CDR1 is MDHEN and CDR2 is SYDVKM. The CDR3 DNA is TGTGCCAGCAGTTTGCAGGGTTTTATTGTTGAAGCTTTCTTT. Translated: CASSLQGFIVEAFF.

This clone appeared a single time. V is TRBV27 and J is TRBJ1-1; possible D gene TRBD1, 6 bases. V lost 1 base and J lost 0, with 9 bases in between. The CDR3 has 15 residues. CDR1 MNHEY and CDR2 SMNVEV come from the germline V gene (reference sequence). CDR3 in amino acids: CASSLYTGMNTEAFF. CDR3 sequence (DNA): TGTGCCAGCAGTTTATATACAGGGATGAACACTGAAGCTTTCTTT.

The J gene is TRBJ1-4, the V gene TRBV5-6; D may be TRBD1 (5 bases). CDR3 length: 14 amino acids. V lost 2 bases and J 5 bases, leaving 10 bases between the germline ends. Per the germline V gene, CDR1 is SGHDT and CDR2 is YYEEEE. CDR3 sequence: CASSFDRPNEKLFF. In DNA form, the CDR3 reads TGTGCCAGCAGCTTCGACAGACCCAATGAAAAACTGTTTTTT.

The chain employs TRBV6-5 and TRBJ2-7, with 10 nucleotides matching TRBD1. With V trimmed by 0 bases and J by 1 base, 0 bases remained unmatched. Per the germline V gene, CDR1 is MNHEY and CDR2 is SVGAGI. The CDR3 extends over 15 amino acids. CDR3 sequence: CASSYSGQGSYEQYF. CDR3 coding DNA: TGTGCCAGCAGTTACTCGGGACAGGGGTCCTACGAGCAGTACTTC.

The chain carries TRBV6-5 and TRBJ2-7; D possibly corresponds to TRBD1 (5 bases). Germline CDR1 and CDR2: MNHEY and SVGAGI. Trimming took 5 bases from V and 4 from J, leaving 18 bases between them. The CDR3 totals 15 residues. CDR3 nucleotide sequence: TGTGCCAGCAGTCTTGGGCAGGGCCAGAATTACGAGCAGTACTTC. Its protein is CASSLGQGQNYEQYF.

The CDR3 region has the DNA TGTGCCTGGACTAGCGGCTACAATGAGCAGTTCTTC. As protein: CAWTSGYNEQFF. The rearrangement links TRBV30 to TRBJ2-1, with 7 positions matching TRBD2. Germline CDR1 and CDR2: GTSNPN and SVGIG (reference sequence). The trim removed 4 bases at V and 3 bases at J, leaving 0 bases unmatched. This CDR3 has 12 amino acids. Complete variable domain (other parts from reference TRBV30 and TRBJ2-1): SQTIHQWPATLVQPVGSPLSLECTVEGTSNPNLYWYRQAAGRGLQLLFYSVGIGQISSEVPQNLSASRPQDRQFILSSKKLLLSDSGFYLCAWTSGYNEQFFGPGTRLTVL.

The CDR3 nucleotides read TGTGCCAGTAGTGGGGGGACTGGCTACACCTTC. Protein product: CASSGGTGYTF. The chain uses TRBV19 and TRBJ1-2; D might be TRBD1 (5 bases). V was shortened by 5 bases and J by 7 bases, with 8 bases between the two germline ends. The CDR3 is 11 amino acids. Germline assignment: CDR1 LNHDA and CDR2 SQIVND (reference sequence).

V usage is TRBV7-6 and J usage is TRBJ2-7, with D uncertain. The CDR3 loop spans 13 amino acids. Germline V CDR1 and CDR2: SGHVS, FNYEAQ. Trimming left V 1 base short and J 5 bases short, with 9 bases between. CDR3 DNA: TGTGCCAGCAGCTTAGGATCCTACCACGAGCAGTACTTC. This sequence encodes CASSLGSYHEQYF.

The chain combines TRBV30 with TRBJ2-7, with D hard to call. V gave up 0 bases and J gave up 3 bases, with 15 bases separating them. Germline CDR1 and CDR2: GTSNPN and SVGIG (reference sequence). CDR3 length: 15 residues. The CDR3 DNA sequence: TGTGCCTGGAGTGTTTTTGGCCAACTCCGCTACGAGCAGTACTTC. Amino acids: CAWSVFGQLRYEQYF.